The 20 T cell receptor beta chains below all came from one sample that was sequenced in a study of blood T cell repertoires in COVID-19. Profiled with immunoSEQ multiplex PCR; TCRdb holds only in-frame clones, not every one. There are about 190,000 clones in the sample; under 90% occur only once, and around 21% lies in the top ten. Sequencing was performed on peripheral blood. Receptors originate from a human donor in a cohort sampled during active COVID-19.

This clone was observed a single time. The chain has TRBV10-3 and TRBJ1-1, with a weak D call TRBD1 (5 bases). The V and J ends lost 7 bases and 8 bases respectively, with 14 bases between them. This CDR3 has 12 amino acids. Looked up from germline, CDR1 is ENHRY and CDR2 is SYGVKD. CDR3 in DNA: TGTGCCATCACCGCCCCGGGGGGAGAAGCTTTCTTT. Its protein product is CAITAPGGEAFF.

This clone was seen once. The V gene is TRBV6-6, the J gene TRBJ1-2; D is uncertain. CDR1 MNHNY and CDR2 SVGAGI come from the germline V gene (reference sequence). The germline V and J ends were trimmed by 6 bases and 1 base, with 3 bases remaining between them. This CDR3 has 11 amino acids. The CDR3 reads CASRLNYGYTF. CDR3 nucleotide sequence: TGTGCCAGCAGACTTAACTATGGCTACACCTTC.

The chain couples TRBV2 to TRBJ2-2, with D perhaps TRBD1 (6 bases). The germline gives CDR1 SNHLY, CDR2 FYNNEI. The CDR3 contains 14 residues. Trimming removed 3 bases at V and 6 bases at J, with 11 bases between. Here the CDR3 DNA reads TGTGCCAGCAGTGATGGGACACGGGCCGGGGAGCTGTTTTTT. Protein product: CASSDGTRAGELFF.

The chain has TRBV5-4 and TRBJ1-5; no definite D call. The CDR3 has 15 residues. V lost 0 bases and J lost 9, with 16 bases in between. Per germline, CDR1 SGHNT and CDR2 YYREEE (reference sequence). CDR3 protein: CASSLDRQVGSPQHF. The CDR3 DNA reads TGTGCCAGCAGCTTGGACCGGCAGGTGGGCTCGCCCCAGCATTTT.

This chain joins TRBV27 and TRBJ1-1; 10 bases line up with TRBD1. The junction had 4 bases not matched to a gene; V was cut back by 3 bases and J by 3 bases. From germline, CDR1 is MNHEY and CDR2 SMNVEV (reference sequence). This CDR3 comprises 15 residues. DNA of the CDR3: TGTGCCAGCAGTTTGGCCGGGACAGGGGACACTGAAGCTTTCTTT. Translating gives CASSLAGTGDTEAFF.

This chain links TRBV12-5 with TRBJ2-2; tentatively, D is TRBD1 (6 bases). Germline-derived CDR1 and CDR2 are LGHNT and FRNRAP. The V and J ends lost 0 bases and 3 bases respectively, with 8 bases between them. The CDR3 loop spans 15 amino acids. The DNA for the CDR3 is TGTGCTAGTGGTTTGGTACACAGGGACACCGGGGAGCTGTTTTTT. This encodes CASGLVHRDTGELFF.

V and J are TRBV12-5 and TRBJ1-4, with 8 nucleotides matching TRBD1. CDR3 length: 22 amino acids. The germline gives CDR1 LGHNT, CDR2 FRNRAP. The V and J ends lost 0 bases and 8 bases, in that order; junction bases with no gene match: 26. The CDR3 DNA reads TGTGCTAGTGGTTTGGTCCCAACCCTCTCTCGGGTAGTCACCGGGACAGGAGAAAAACTGTTTTTT. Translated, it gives CASGLVPTLSRVVTGTGEKLFF.

In DNA form, the CDR3 reads TGCGCCAGCAGTGAGTCGAGGACTAGCGGGCCTGGGGCCCAGTACTTC. This codes for CASSESRTSGPGAQYF. V is TRBV10-1 and J is TRBJ2-5; TRBD2 agrees at 11 bases. Trimming at V came to 0 bases and at J to 9 bases, leaving 9 bases not matched to a gene. Per germline, CDR1 WNHNN and CDR2 SYGVQD (reference sequence). This CDR3 region has 16 residues.

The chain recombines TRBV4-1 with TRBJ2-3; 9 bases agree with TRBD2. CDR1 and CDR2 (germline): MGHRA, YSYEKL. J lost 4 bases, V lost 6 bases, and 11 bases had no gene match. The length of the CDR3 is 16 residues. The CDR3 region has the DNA TGCGCCAGCAGTCGTTGGGGGGAGCGGGGGGCAGATACGCAGTATTTT. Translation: CASSRWGERGADTQYF.

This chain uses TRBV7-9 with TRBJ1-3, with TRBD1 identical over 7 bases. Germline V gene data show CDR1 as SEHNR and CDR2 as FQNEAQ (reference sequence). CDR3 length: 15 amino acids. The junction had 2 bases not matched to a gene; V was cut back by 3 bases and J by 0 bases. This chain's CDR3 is CASSLGQISGNTIYF. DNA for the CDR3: TGTGCCAGCAGCTTGGGACAGATCTCTGGAAACACCATATATTTT. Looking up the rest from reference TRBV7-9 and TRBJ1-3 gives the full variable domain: DTGVSQNPRHKITKRGQNVTFRCDPISEHNRLYWYRQTLGQGPEFLTYFQNEAQLEKSRLLSDRFSAERPKGSFSTLEIQRTEQGDSAMYLCASSLGQISGNTIYFGEGSWLTVV.

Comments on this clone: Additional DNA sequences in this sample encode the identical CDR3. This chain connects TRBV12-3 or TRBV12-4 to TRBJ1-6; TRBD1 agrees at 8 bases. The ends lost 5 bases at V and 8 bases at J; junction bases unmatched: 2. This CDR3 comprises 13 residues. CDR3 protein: CASSRDRHSPLHF. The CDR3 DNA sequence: TGTGCCAGCAGTCGGGACAGGCATTCACCCCTCCACTTT.

CDR3 coding DNA: TGTGCCAGCAGTTACTCGGGAGGTATACAAGAGACCCAGTACTTC. Protein product: CASSYSGGIQETQYF. The chain carries TRBV6-5 and TRBJ2-5; tentative D call: TRBD2 (6 bases). Between the trimmed V and J ends, which lost 0 bases and 2 bases, there was a span of 10 bases. This CDR3 is built from 15 residues. Germline CDR1 reads MNHEY; CDR2 reads SVGAGI.

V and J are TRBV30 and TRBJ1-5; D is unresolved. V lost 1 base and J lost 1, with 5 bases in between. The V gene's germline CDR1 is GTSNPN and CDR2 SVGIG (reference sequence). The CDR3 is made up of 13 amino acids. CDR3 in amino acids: CAWSETSNQPQHF. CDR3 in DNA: TGTGCCTGGAGTGAGACAAGCAATCAGCCCCAGCATTTT.

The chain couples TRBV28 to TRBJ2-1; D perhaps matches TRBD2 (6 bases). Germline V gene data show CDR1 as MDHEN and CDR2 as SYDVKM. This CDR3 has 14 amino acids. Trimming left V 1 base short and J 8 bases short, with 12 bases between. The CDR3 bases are TGTGCCAGCAGTTTATTCGGGAGTCCGGATGAGCAGTTCTTC. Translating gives CASSLFGSPDEQFF.

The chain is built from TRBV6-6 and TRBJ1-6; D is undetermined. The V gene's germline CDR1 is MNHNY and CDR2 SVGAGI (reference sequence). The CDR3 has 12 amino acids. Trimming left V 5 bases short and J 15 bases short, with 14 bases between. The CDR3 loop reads CASSGPNSGLHF. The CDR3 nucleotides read TGTGCCAGCAGTGGCCCTAATTCAGGCCTCCACTTT.

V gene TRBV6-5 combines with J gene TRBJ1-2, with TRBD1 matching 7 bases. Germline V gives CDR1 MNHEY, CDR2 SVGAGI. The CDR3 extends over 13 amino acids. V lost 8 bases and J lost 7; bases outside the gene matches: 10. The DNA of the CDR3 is TGTGCCAGCGTCCCGACAGGGATAATTGGCTACACCTTC. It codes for CASVPTGIIGYTF.

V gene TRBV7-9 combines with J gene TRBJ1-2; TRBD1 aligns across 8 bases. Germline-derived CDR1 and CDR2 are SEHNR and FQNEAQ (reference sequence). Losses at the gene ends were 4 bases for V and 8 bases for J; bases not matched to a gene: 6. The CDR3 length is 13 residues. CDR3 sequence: CASSYDRGQGYTF. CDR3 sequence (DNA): TGTGCCAGCAGCTATGACAGGGGACAGGGCTACACCTTC.

The CDR3 bases are TGTGCCAGCAGCTTGGGGACTAGCGGGAGTTATGGCATTCAGTACTTC. Encoded protein: CASSLGTSGSYGIQYF. The J gene is TRBJ2-4, the V gene TRBV5-4; 13 nucleotides match TRBD2. This CDR3 contains 16 residues. Germline V gene lookup returns CDR1 SGHNT and CDR2 YYREEE (reference sequence). Unmatched junction bases numbered 6, after V lost 0 bases and J lost 9 bases.

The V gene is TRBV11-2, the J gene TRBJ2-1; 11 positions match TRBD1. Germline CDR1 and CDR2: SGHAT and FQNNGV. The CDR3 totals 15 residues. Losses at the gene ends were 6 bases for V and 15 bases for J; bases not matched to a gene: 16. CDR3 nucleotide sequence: TGTGCCAGCAGTAGGGGACAGGGGGGCATCGGCACGGCGTTCTTC. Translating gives CASSRGQGGIGTAFF.

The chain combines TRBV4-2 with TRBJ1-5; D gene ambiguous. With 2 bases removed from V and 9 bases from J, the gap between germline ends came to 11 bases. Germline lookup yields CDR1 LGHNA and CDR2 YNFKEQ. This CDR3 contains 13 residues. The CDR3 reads CASSQNLFGPQHF. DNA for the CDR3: TGTGCCAGCAGCCAAAACCTTTTCGGGCCCCAGCATTTT.